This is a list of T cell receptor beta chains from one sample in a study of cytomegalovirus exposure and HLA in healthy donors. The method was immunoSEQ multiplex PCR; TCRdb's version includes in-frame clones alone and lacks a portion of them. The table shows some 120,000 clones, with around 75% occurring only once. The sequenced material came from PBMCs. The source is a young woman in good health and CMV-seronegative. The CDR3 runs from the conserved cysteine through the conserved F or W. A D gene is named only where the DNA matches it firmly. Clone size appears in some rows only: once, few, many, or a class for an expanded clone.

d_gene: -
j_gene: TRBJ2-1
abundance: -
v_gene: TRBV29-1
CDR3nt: TGCAGCGTTGTACCCTTGGGAGCCCACATGTCAGGTGAGCAGTTCTTC
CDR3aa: CSVVPLGAHMSGEQFF

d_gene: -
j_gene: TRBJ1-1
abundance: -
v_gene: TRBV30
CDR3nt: TGTGCCGGCAGCCTAGGAACGTCGAAAGATTTCTTT
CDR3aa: CAGSLGTSKDFF

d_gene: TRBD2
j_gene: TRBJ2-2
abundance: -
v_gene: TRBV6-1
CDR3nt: TGTGCCAGCAGTGAAGCGCAAAGCGGGGGACTCGGGGAGCTGTTTTTT
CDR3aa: CASSEAQSGGLGELFF

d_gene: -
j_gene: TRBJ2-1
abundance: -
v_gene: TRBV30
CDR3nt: TGTGCCTGGAGTGTCGGGGGATCCTACAATGAGCAGTTCTTC
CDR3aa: CAWSVGGSYNEQFF

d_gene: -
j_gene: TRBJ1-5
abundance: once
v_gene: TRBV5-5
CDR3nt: TGTGCCAGCAGCTTAGCGGGGGGAGGCAATCAGCCCCAGCATTTT
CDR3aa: CASSLAGGGNQPQHF

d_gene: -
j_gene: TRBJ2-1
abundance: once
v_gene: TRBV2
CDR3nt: TGTGCCAGCAGTGAGAGGGCAGGGGTCTTAAGCTCCTACAATGAGCAGTTCTTC
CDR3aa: CASSERAGVLSSYNEQFF

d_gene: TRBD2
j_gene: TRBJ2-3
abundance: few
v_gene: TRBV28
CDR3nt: TGTGCCAGCAGTTTCGGGCGGGGGGTCACAGATACGCAGTATTTT
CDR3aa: CASSFGRGVTDTQYF

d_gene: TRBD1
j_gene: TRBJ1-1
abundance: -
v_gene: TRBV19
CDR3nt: TGTGCCAGTAGTATGGGGGGGCTACAGGGGGCGATCACTGAAGCTTTCTTT
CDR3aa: CASSMGGLQGAITEAFF

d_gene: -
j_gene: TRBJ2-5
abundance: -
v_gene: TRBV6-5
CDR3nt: TGTGCCAGCAGTTTGACAGCCTCCGCGGAGACCCAGTACTTC
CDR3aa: CASSLTASAETQYF

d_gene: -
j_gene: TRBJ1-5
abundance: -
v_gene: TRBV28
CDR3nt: TGTGCCAGCGCCGGAGATGCCCGGGCCCAGCATTTT
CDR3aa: CASAGDARAQHF

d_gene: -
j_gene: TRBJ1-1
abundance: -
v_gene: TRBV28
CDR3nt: TGTGCCAGCAGTTTAGACAGGTCGAAAGCTTTCTTT
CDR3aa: CASSLDRSKAFF

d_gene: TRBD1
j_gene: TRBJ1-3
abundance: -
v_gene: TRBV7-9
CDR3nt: TGTGCCAGCAGCGAGGGACAGGCGTCCGGAGCCACTGGAAACACCATATATTTT
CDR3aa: CASSEGQASGATGNTIYF

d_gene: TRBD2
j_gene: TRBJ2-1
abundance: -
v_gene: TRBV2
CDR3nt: TGTGCCAGCAGTCGGGTAGCGGGGGCCATTGTCTACAATGAGCAGTTCTTC
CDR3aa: CASSRVAGAIVYNEQFF

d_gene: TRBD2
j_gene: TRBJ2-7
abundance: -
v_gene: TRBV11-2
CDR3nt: TGTGCCAGCAGCTCGTGGGGGGGATACGAGCAGTACTTC
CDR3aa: CASSSWGGYEQYF

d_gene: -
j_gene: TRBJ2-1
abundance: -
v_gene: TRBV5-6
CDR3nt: TGTGCCAGCAGCTTCGGCAGCGGCAATGAGCAGTTCTTC
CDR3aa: CASSFGSGNEQFF

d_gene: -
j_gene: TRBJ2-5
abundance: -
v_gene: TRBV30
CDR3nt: TGTGCCTGGAGCCGTAACAGGCGACACCAAGAGACCCAGTACTTC
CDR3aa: CAWSRNRRHQETQYF

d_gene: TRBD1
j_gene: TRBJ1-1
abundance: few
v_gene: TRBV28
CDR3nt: TGTGCCAGCAGTTTCACGGACAGGGTGGTCCCGGATCCCCTCCGGGCTTTCTTT
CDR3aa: CASSFTDRVVPDPLRAFF

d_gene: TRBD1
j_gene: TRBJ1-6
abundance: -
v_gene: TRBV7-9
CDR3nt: TGTGCCAGCAGCCAGACAGGGAACTATAATTCACCCCTCCACTTT
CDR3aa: CASSQTGNYNSPLHF

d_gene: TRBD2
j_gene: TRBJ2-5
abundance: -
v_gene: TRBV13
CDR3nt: TGTGCCAGCAGCTCAGGACTAGCGGGGCCTGGGGAGACCCAGTACTTC
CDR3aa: CASSSGLAGPGETQYF

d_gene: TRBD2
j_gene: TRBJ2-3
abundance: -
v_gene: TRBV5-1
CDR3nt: TGCGCCAGCAGCTTGCTATCCAGCGGGGGAGGGAATACGCAGTATTTT
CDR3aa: CASSLLSSGGGNTQYF

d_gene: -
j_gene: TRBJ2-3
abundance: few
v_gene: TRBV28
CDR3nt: TGTGCCAGCCGTTCCGGGGGTATAGATACGCAGTATTTT
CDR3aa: CASRSGGIDTQYF

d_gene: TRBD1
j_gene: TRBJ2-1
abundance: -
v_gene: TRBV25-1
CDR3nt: TGTGCCAGCAGTGCGACAGGGAACACCTACAATGAGCAGTTCTTC
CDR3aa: CASSATGNTYNEQFF

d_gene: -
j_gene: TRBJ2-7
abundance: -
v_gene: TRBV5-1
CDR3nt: TGCGCCAGCAGCTTGGGCGACTCCGTCACCTACGAGCAGTACTTC
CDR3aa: CASSLGDSVTYEQYF

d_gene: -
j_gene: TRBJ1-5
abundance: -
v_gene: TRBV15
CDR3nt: TGTGCCACCAGCAGAGATCTGTCCTCAGGTGCTCAGCCCCAGCATTTT
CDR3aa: CATSRDLSSGAQPQHF

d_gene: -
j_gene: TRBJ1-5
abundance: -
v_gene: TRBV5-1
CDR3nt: TGCGCCAGCAGCTTGGACGGAGATAGCAATCAGCCCCAGCATTTT
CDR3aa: CASSLDGDSNQPQHF

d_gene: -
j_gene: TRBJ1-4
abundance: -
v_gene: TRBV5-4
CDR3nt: TGTGCCAGCAGCCCTTCGGGAGGAGGGATGAATGAAAAACTGTTTTTT
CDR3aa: CASSPSGGGMNEKLFF

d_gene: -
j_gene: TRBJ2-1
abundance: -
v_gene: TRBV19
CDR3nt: TGTGCCAGTAGTATAGGCCAGATCAATGAGCAGTTCTTC
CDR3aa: CASSIGQINEQFF